Sequencing of this TCR beta chain was carried out in a study of identical twins. General observations from the study: Monozygotic twin pairs showed more out-of-frame TCR alpha sharing than models estimated. Reduced insertions were recorded for abundant cord blood beta clonotypes, with no such pattern in memory repertoires.

Comment on this clonotype: Its antigen is unknown.

The length of the CDR3 is 14 residues. CDR1 and CDR2 from the germline V gene are ENHRY and SYGVKD. The V gene end was trimmed by 4 bases and the J gene end by 3 bases; junction bases not matched to a gene: 0. Addition of a universal primer site occurred through template switching, and cDNA carried unique molecular identifiers. TCRdb reprocessed the 5' RACE reads via MiXCR and lists one record per CDR3 protein. The repertoire holds about 240,000 distinct CDR3 sequences, with 10% as singletons. Input material: memory T cells sorted from blood. The J gene is TRBJ2-3, the V gene TRBV10-3, with TRBD2 matching 11 bases. The TCR originated in a man aged 50 to 59 in good health. The CDR3 reads CAISGLAGTDTQYF. In DNA form, the CDR3 reads TGTGCCATCAGTGGACTAGCGGGAACAGATACGCAGTATTTT.